The next 9 T cell receptor beta chains were all read from a single sample in a study of T cell changes during pregnancy in multiple sclerosis. The assay was immunoSEQ multiplex PCR, and TCRdb's table has in-frame clones only and misses some. The repertoire holds under 55,000 clones, with around 93% as singletons. Sequencing was performed on CD8+ T cells from peripheral blood mononuclear cells, taken after pregnancy. These TCRs come from a female donor with multiple sclerosis, enrolled in a pregnancy study.

The J gene is TRBJ1-5, the V gene TRBV15, with 8 bases fitting TRBD1. The CDR3 contains 15 residues. V shed 0 bases, J shed 7 bases, and the junction held 5 bases outside the gene matches. Germline V gene lookup returns CDR1 LNHNV and CDR2 YYDKDF (reference sequence). CDR3 amino acids: CATSRDRGLAQPQHF. The CDR3 DNA reads as TGTGCCACCAGCAGAGACAGGGGGCTAGCACAGCCCCAGCATTTT.

This clone was counted once. This sequence joins TRBV11-2 and TRBJ2-2, with D possibly being TRBD2 (5 bases). This CDR3 region has 14 residues. In germline, CDR1 is SGHAT, CDR2 FQNNGV. V was pared by 3 bases and J by 4 bases, with 9 bases between. Written as DNA, the CDR3 is TGTGCCAGCAGCTTCGGACTGTTCACCGGGGAGCTGTTTTTT. This encodes CASSFGLFTGELFF. Full variable domain (outside the CDR3, taken from reference TRBV11-2 and TRBJ2-2): EAGVAQSPRYKIIEKRQSVAFWCNPISGHATLYWYQQILGQGPKLLIQFQNNGVVDDSQLPKDRFSAERLKGVDSTLKIQPAKLEDSAVYLCASSFGLFTGELFFGEGSRLTVL.

This clone was counted a single time. V and J are TRBV6-5 and TRBJ2-7; TRBD1 agrees at 9 bases. CDR1 MNHEY and CDR2 SVGAGI come from the germline V gene. V lost 4 bases, J lost 4 bases, and 2 bases stayed unmatched. The CDR3 loop spans 13 amino acids. The CDR3 is CASSSQGAYEQYF. DNA of the CDR3: TGTGCCAGCAGTTCACAGGGGGCTTACGAGCAGTACTTC.

V is TRBV6-1 and J is TRBJ1-3; 8 bases agree with TRBD1. V shed 10 bases, J shed 4 bases, and the junction held 3 bases outside the gene matches. The CDR3 totals 12 residues. Germline values: CDR1 MNHNS, CDR2 SASEGT. Here the CDR3 reads CATGTGGNTIYF. The CDR3 DNA is TGTGCCACGGGGACAGGAGGAAACACCATATATTTT.

V gene TRBV19 combines with J gene TRBJ1-2; maybe TRBD1 (6 bases). Trimming removed 3 bases from V and 2 bases from J, with 10 bases in between. CDR3 length: 14 residues. CDR1 is LNHDA, CDR2 SQIVND, per germline (reference sequence). The CDR3, as DNA: TGTGCCAGTAGTATCCCCGGGACAAACTATGGCTACACCTTC. Its protein product is CASSIPGTNYGYTF.

This chain joins TRBV5-6 and TRBJ1-6; 7 positions match TRBD1. V was clipped by 3 bases and J by 9 bases; unmatched bases: 15. The germline CDR1 and CDR2 sequences are SGHDT and YYEEEE. The CDR3 is made up of 17 amino acids. The DNA of the CDR3 is TGTGCCAGCAGCTCTCAAGCATTACAGGGGAATTCTTCACCCCTCCACTTT. It specifies CASSSQALQGNSSPLHF. Supplemented by reference TRBV5-6 and TRBJ1-6, the full variable domain reads DAGVTQSPTHLIKTRGQQVTLRCSPKSGHDTVSWYQQALGQGPQFIFQYYEEEERQRGNFPDRFSGHQFPNYSSELNVNALLLGDSALYLCASSSQALQGNSSPLHFGNGTRLTVT.

The V and J genes are TRBV4-1 and TRBJ2-3; D is undetermined. CDR1 is MGHRA, CDR2 YSYEKL, per germline. With 6 bases removed from V and 2 bases from J, the gap between germline ends came to 9 bases. The CDR3 runs 13 residues. CDR3 in DNA: TGCGCCAGCAGTCCCTCCCTCACAGATACGCAGTATTTT. It encodes CASSPSLTDTQYF.

This chain links TRBV6-5 with TRBJ1-1; 8 bases line up with TRBD1. The CDR3 is made up of 14 amino acids. With V trimmed by 6 bases and J by 1 base, 4 bases remained unmatched. Germline loops: CDR1 MNHEY, CDR2 SVGAGI. The CDR3 bases are TGTGCCAGCAGAGGGGGGACAGGGAACACTGAAGCTTTCTTT. The encoded protein is CASRGGTGNTEAFF.

This sequence joins TRBV5-1 and TRBJ2-1; 8 nucleotides match TRBD1. The CDR3 runs 14 residues. J gave up 6 bases and V 0 bases, and 2 bases lay outside the gene matches. Germline V gene sequence: CDR1 SGHRS, CDR2 YFSETQ. The DNA of the CDR3 is TGCGCCAGCAGCTTGGGACAGGGGCGCAATGAGCAGTTCTTC. Its translation is CASSLGQGRNEQFF.